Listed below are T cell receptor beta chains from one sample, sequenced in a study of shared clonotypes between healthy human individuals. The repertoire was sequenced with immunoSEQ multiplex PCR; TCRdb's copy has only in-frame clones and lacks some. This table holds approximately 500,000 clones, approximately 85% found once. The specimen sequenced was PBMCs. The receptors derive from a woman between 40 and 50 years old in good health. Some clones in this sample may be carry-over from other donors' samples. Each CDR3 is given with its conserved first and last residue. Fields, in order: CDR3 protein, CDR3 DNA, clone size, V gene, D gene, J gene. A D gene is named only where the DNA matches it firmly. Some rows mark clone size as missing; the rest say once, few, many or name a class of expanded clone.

CDR3 protein: CAWSVMGSSPLHF; CDR3 DNA: TGTGCCTGGAGTGTAATGGGGAGTTCACCCCTCCACTTT; clone size: -; V gene: TRBV30; D gene: -; J gene: TRBJ1-6
CDR3 protein: CSAKDRSDNEKLFF; CDR3 DNA: TGCAGCGCGAAGGACCGATCGGATAATGAAAAACTGTTTTTT; clone size: -; V gene: TRBV29-1; D gene: -; J gene: TRBJ1-4
CDR3 protein: CASSLMRVVPGELFF; CDR3 DNA: TGTGCCAGCAGTTTAATGCGGGTGGTCCCCGGGGAGCTGTTTTTT; clone size: -; V gene: TRBV27; D gene: -; J gene: TRBJ2-2
CDR3 protein: CASSSPQGSGSYSYEQYF; CDR3 DNA: TGTGCCAGTAGTTCCCCCCAAGGAAGCGGGAGCTACTCCTACGAGCAGTACTTC; clone size: -; V gene: TRBV19; D gene: TRBD2; J gene: TRBJ2-7
CDR3 protein: CASSLIGTGITGELFF; CDR3 DNA: TGTGCCAGCAGCTTAATTGGGACAGGGATCACCGGGGAGCTGTTTTTT; clone size: -; V gene: TRBV11-1; D gene: TRBD1; J gene: TRBJ2-2
CDR3 protein: CASSQDGGKDSGANVLTF; CDR3 DNA: TGTGCCAGCAGCCAAGACGGCGGAAAAGACTCTGGGGCCAACGTCCTGACTTTC; clone size: -; V gene: TRBV4-2; D gene: -; J gene: TRBJ2-6
CDR3 protein: CASSSGGRTYEQYF; CDR3 DNA: TGTGCCAGCAGTTCAGGGGGACGAACCTACGAGCAGTACTTC; clone size: -; V gene: TRBV6-5; D gene: TRBD1; J gene: TRBJ2-7
CDR3 protein: CASSGLAVAEGSYNEQFF; CDR3 DNA: TGTGCCAGCTCGGGACTAGCGGTAGCAGAGGGCTCCTACAATGAGCAGTTCTTC; clone size: -; V gene: TRBV18; D gene: TRBD2; J gene: TRBJ2-1
CDR3 protein: CASTPRGQMGYEQYF; CDR3 DNA: TGTGCCAGCACCCCACGGGGGCAGATGGGCTACGAGCAGTACTTC; clone size: -; V gene: TRBV6-5; D gene: -; J gene: TRBJ2-7
CDR3 protein: CASSQEVGRRGLTYEQYF; CDR3 DNA: TGTGCCAGCAGCCAAGAAGTGGGCAGGAGAGGATTAACCTACGAGCAGTACTTC; clone size: -; V gene: TRBV4-2; D gene: -; J gene: TRBJ2-7
CDR3 protein: CASRPGRPSNEKLFF; CDR3 DNA: TGTGCCAGCAGACCCGGGAGGCCCTCTAATGAAAAACTGTTTTTT; clone size: -; V gene: TRBV7-2; D gene: -; J gene: TRBJ1-4
CDR3 protein: CASSGGRTYEQYF; CDR3 DNA: TGTGCCAGCAGTGGAGGACGCACCTACGAGCAGTACTTC; clone size: -; V gene: TRBV6-1; D gene: -; J gene: TRBJ2-7
CDR3 protein: CASSLSANTGELFF; CDR3 DNA: TGTGCCAGCAGCTTGTCCGCGAACACCGGGGAGCTGTTTTTT; clone size: few; V gene: TRBV5-5; D gene: -; J gene: TRBJ2-2
CDR3 protein: CASSPQRETDTQYF; CDR3 DNA: TGTGCCAGCAGCCCGCAGCGGGAGACAGATACGCAGTATTTT; clone size: -; V gene: TRBV4-2; D gene: TRBD2; J gene: TRBJ2-3
CDR3 protein: CASSPSASWQRLETQYF; CDR3 DNA: TGTGCCAGCAGCCCCTCAGCCAGTTGGCAGCGACTGGAGACCCAGTACTTC; clone size: -; V gene: TRBV11-2; D gene: -; J gene: TRBJ2-5
CDR3 protein: CATRTSGTISYNEQFF; CDR3 DNA: TGTGCCACCAGAACTAGCGGGACCATCTCCTACAATGAGCAGTTCTTC; clone size: -; V gene: TRBV15; D gene: TRBD2; J gene: TRBJ2-1
CDR3 protein: CSVESRGAGGFSYGYTF; CDR3 DNA: TGCAGCGTTGAAAGCCGGGGGGCAGGGGGCTTTAGCTATGGCTACACCTTC; clone size: -; V gene: TRBV29-1; D gene: TRBD1; J gene: TRBJ1-2
CDR3 protein: CSVDLQGTDTQYF; CDR3 DNA: TGCAGCGTTGATCTCCAGGGCACAGATACGCAGTATTTT; clone size: -; V gene: TRBV29-1; D gene: -; J gene: TRBJ2-3
CDR3 protein: CASSEGNTGELFF; CDR3 DNA: TGCGCCAGCAGCGAAGGGAACACCGGGGAGCTGTTTTTT; clone size: -; V gene: TRBV5-1; D gene: -; J gene: TRBJ2-2
CDR3 protein: CASSSGRNSPLHF; CDR3 DNA: TGTGCCAGCAGCTCCGGAAGGAATTCACCCCTCCACTTT; clone size: once; V gene: TRBV7-8; D gene: -; J gene: TRBJ1-6
CDR3 protein: CASSLEGLANEQFF; CDR3 DNA: TGTGCCAGCAGCTTAGAGGGACTAGCTAATGAGCAGTTCTTC; clone size: -; V gene: TRBV7-2; D gene: TRBD2; J gene: TRBJ2-1
CDR3 protein: CASSQVDFRAGEQYF; CDR3 DNA: TGCGCCAGCAGCCAAGTTGATTTCAGGGCGGGCGAGCAGTACTTC; clone size: -; V gene: TRBV4-3; D gene: -; J gene: TRBJ2-7
CDR3 protein: CASSGTLSGANVLTF; CDR3 DNA: TGCGCCAGCAGTGGTACCCTCTCTGGGGCCAACGTCCTGACTTTC; clone size: -; V gene: TRBV5-1; D gene: -; J gene: TRBJ2-6
CDR3 protein: CASSIFRAGANVLTF; CDR3 DNA: TGTGCCAGTAGTATATTCCGGGCTGGGGCCAACGTCCTGACTTTC; clone size: -; V gene: TRBV19; D gene: -; J gene: TRBJ2-6
CDR3 protein: CSVVNGSSYNEQFF; CDR3 DNA: TGCAGCGTTGTAAACGGGAGCTCCTACAATGAGCAGTTCTTC; clone size: -; V gene: TRBV29-1; D gene: -; J gene: TRBJ2-1
CDR3 protein: CASSLGPSLNEKLFF; CDR3 DNA: TGTGCCAGCAGCTTGGGGCCCTCTCTTAATGAAAAACTGTTTTTT; clone size: -; V gene: TRBV5-5; D gene: -; J gene: TRBJ1-4
CDR3 protein: CASSPTGASSGNTIYF; CDR3 DNA: TGTGCCAGCTCACCTACGGGGGCGAGCTCTGGAAACACCATATATTTT; clone size: -; V gene: TRBV18; D gene: -; J gene: TRBJ1-3
CDR3 protein: CASSTGTDLNTEAFF; CDR3 DNA: TGTGCCAGCAGCACCGGGACGGATCTGAACACTGAAGCTTTCTTT; clone size: -; V gene: TRBV7-9; D gene: -; J gene: TRBJ1-1
CDR3 protein: CASSPRTGDYNEQFF; CDR3 DNA: TGTGCCAGCAGCCCCCGGACAGGGGACTACAATGAGCAGTTCTTC; clone size: -; V gene: TRBV4-2; D gene: TRBD1; J gene: TRBJ2-1
CDR3 protein: CASIGLAGYNEQFF; CDR3 DNA: TGTGCCAGCATAGGACTAGCGGGTTACAATGAGCAGTTCTTC; clone size: -; V gene: TRBV7-2; D gene: TRBD2; J gene: TRBJ2-1
CDR3 protein: CASVSKEQFF; CDR3 DNA: TGTGCCAGCGTATCTAAGGAGCAGTTCTTC; clone size: -; V gene: TRBV6-4; D gene: -; J gene: TRBJ2-1
CDR3 protein: CSPSGRNTGELFF; CDR3 DNA: TGCAGCCCCTCGGGACGGAACACCGGGGAGCTGTTTTTT; clone size: -; V gene: TRBV29-1; D gene: -; J gene: TRBJ2-2
CDR3 protein: CASSPRAAYQETQYF; CDR3 DNA: TGTGCCAGCAGCCCAAGGGCGGCGTACCAAGAGACCCAGTACTTC; clone size: once; V gene: TRBV7-2; D gene: -; J gene: TRBJ2-5
CDR3 protein: CASTPGSGAPTDTQYF; CDR3 DNA: TGTGCCAGCACCCCGGGCTCAGGGGCGCCCACAGATACGCAGTATTTT; clone size: -; V gene: TRBV5-4; D gene: -; J gene: TRBJ2-3
CDR3 protein: CASSVGGAGNIQYF; CDR3 DNA: TGTGCCAGCAGCGTAGGAGGGGCTGGAAACATTCAGTACTTC; clone size: many; V gene: TRBV9; D gene: -; J gene: TRBJ2-4
CDR3 protein: CASTRGLGATEAFF; CDR3 DNA: TGTGCCAGCACCCGGGGGCTGGGGGCAACTGAAGCTTTCTTT; clone size: -; V gene: TRBV6-1; D gene: -; J gene: TRBJ1-1
CDR3 protein: CATSRDQNRGRELFF; CDR3 DNA: TGTGCCACCAGCAGAGATCAGAACAGGGGCCGTGAGCTGTTTTTT; clone size: few; V gene: TRBV15; D gene: TRBD1; J gene: TRBJ2-2
CDR3 protein: CASRPGEIENTIYF; CDR3 DNA: TGCGCCAGCAGACCGGGGGAAATTGAAAACACCATATATTTT; clone size: -; V gene: TRBV5-1; D gene: -; J gene: TRBJ1-3
CDR3 protein: CASSIAGSGRAYEQYF; CDR3 DNA: TGTGCCAGTAGTATCGCCGGGAGCGGGAGGGCCTACGAGCAGTACTTC; clone size: -; V gene: TRBV19; D gene: TRBD2; J gene: TRBJ2-7
CDR3 protein: CASSLGHSEQPQHF; CDR3 DNA: TGTGCCAGCAGCTTAGGACATTCGGAGCAGCCCCAGCATTTT; clone size: -; V gene: TRBV7-2; D gene: -; J gene: TRBJ1-5
CDR3 protein: CASSRTSGRVLNIQYF; CDR3 DNA: TGTGCCAGTAGTCGGACTAGCGGGAGAGTTTTGAACATTCAGTACTTC; clone size: once; V gene: TRBV19; D gene: TRBD2; J gene: TRBJ2-4